This T cell receptor beta chain was observed in a study of shared clonotypes between healthy human individuals. Original analysis: In the immunoSEQ data, sequences were junction-only and lacked quality scores, so filtering differed. Profiled with immunoSEQ multiplex PCR; TCRdb holds only in-frame clones, not every one. V, J and clone size reflect that table, while D and trimming were determined from the DNA. The table has about 2,200,000 clones, roughly 91% seen once. Naive CD8 isolation took CD45RO-negative cells positively selected for CCR7 and excluded terminally differentiated effector memory CD45RA+ cells. The length of the CDR3 is 15 residues. V gave up 2 bases and J gave up 5 bases, with 13 bases separating them. Germline assignment: CDR1 SGHAT and CDR2 FQNNGV. Study-wide results and limits: Read depth was anticipated to influence clonotype sharing among donors. Memory subsets generally showed smaller estimated richness than naive subsets did.

Comments on this clone: What it recognizes is unknown.

Input material: naive CD8+ T cells from PBMCs. The genes are TRBV11-2 and TRBJ2-1, with D perhaps matching TRBD1 (5 bases). The sequence came from a man aged 18 to 35 in good health. Some clones in this sample may be carry-over from other donors' samples. The CDR3 nucleotides read TGTGCCAGCAGCTTATTCGCAGGGTCCAACAATGAGCAGTTCTTC. It encodes CASSLFAGSNNEQFF.